The TCR beta chain described here comes from a study of T cell responses to AZD1222 COVID-19 vaccine. Repertoires were generated with immunoSEQ multiplex PCR, while TCRdb's copy carries only in-frame clones and drops some. The table has about 150,000 clones, 80% to 90% seen once. The V gene's germline CDR1 is MNHEY and CDR2 SVGAGI. The CDR3 length is 14 residues. V was trimmed by 8 bases and J by 0 bases, leaving 13 bases between them. The TCR originated in an adult who had recovered from COVID-19. The chain joins TRBV6-5 to TRBJ1-2; no clear D gene. Sequencing used peripheral blood, obtained after recovery from COVID-19. The CDR3 loop is CASFLEGPNYGYTF. CDR3 nucleotides: TGTGCCAGCTTTCTTGAGGGTCCTAACTATGGCTACACCTTC.